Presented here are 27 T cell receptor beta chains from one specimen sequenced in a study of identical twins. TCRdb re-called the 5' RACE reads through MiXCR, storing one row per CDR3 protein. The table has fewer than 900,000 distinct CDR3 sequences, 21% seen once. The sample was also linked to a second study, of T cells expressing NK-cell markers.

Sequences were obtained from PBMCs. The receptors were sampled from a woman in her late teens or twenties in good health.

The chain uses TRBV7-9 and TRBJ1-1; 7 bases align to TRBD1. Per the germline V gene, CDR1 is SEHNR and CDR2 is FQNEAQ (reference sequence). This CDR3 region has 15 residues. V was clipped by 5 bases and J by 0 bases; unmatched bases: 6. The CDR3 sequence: CASSTRQGMNTEAFF. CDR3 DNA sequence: TGTGCCAGCAGCACCCGACAGGGAATGAACACTGAAGCTTTCTTT.

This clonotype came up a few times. This CDR3 is CASSVQGAPLHF. The CDR3 nucleotides are TGTGCCAGCAGCGTACAGGGGGCACCCCTCCACTTT. The chain has TRBV5-6 and TRBJ1-6, with 8 nucleotides matching TRBD1. This CDR3 has 12 residues. V gave up 4 bases and J gave up 11 bases; unmatched junction bases: 2. CDR1 and CDR2 from the germline V gene are SGHDT and YYEEEE.

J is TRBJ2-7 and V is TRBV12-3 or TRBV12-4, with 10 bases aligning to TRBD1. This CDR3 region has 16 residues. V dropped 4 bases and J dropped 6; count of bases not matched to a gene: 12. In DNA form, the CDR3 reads TGTGCCAGCAGTTCCCCGGGGGGACAGGGGCCTTCCGAGCAGTACTTC. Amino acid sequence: CASSSPGGQGPSEQYF.

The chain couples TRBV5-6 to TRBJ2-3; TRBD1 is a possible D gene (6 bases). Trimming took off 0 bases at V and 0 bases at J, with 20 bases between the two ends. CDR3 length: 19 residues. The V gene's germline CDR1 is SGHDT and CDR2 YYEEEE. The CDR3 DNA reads TGTGCCAGCAGCTTGGACAGGGTGTCTCGGACTCCTAGCACAGATACGCAGTATTTT. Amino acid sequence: CASSLDRVSRTPSTDTQYF.

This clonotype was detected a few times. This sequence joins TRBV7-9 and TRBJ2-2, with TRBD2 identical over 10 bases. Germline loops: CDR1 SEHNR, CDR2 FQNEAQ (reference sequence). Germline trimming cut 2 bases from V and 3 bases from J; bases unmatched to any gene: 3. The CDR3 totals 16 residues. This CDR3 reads CASSLTAGGYTGELFF. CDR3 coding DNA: TGTGCCAGCAGCTTAACAGCGGGAGGGTACACCGGGGAGCTGTTTTTT.

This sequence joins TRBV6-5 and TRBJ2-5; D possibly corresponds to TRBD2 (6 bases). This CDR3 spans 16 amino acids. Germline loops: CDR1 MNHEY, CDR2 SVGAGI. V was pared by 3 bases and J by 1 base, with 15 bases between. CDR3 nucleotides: TGTGCCAGCAGTTATGGAGCGGGCTACTCCCAAGAGACCCAGTACTTC. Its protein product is CASSYGAGYSQETQYF.

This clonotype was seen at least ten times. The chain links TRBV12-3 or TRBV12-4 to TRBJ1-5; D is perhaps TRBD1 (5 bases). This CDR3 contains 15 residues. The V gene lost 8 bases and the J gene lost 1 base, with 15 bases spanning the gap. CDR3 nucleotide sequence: TGTGCCAGCGCTGACAGACAGCCCAGCAATCAGCCCCAGCATTTT. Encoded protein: CASADRQPSNQPQHF.

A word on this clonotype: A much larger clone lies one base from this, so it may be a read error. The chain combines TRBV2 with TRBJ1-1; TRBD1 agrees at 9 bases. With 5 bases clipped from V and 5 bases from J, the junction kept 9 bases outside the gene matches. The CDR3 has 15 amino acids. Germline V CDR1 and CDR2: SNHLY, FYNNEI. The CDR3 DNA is TGTGCCAGCAGTTTTGGGGACAGGGTAAGAACTGAAGCTTTCTTT. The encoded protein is CASSFGDRVRTEAFF.

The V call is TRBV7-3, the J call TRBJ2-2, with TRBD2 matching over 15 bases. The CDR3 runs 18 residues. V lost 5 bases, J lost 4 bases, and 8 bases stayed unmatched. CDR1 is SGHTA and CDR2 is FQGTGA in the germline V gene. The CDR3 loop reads CASSPPGLAGGGTGELFF. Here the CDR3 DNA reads TGTGCCAGCAGCCCCCCGGGACTAGCGGGGGGAGGCACCGGGGAGCTGTTTTTT.

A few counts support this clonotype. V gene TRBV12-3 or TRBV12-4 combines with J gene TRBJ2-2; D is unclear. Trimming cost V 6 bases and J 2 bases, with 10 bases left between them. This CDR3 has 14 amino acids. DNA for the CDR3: TGTGCCAGCAGGCCCCGTGGAAACACCGGGGAGCTGTTTTTT. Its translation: CASRPRGNTGELFF.

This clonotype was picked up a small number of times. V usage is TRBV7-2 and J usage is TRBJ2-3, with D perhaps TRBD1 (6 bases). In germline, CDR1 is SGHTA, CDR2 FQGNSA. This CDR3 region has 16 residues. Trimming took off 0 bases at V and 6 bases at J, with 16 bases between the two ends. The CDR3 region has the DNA TGTGCCAGCAGCTTAGCCACAGGGCACACCGTGGATACGCAGTATTTT. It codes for CASSLATGHTVDTQYF.

The CDR3 protein is CASGRGGDTEAFF. The CDR3 region has the DNA TGCGCCAGCGGACGGGGGGGGGACACTGAAGCTTTCTTT. V is TRBV4-3 and J is TRBJ1-1; D might be TRBD1 (5 bases). Germline assignment: CDR1 LGHNA and CDR2 YSLEER. The CDR3 loop spans 13 amino acids. Trimming removed 8 bases from V and 3 bases from J, with 13 bases in between.

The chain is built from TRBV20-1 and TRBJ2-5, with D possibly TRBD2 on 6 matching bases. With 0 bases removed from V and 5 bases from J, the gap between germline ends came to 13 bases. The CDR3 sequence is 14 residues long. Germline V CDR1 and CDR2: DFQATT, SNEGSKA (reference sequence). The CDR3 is CSARDRLGGETQYF. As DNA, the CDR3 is TGCAGTGCTAGAGATCGGCTAGGAGGGGAGACCCAGTACTTC.

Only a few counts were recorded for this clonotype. The chain's CDR3 is CASSQGLVDSSFDEQFF. CDR3 DNA sequence: TGTGCCAGCAGCCAAGGTTTAGTGGACTCCTCCTTTGATGAGCAGTTCTTC. V and J are TRBV4-2 and TRBJ2-1; a possible D gene is TRBD2 (5 bases). Between the trimmed V and J ends, which lost 1 base and 8 bases, there was a span of 21 bases. The CDR3 runs 17 residues. Germline assignment: CDR1 LGHNA and CDR2 YNFKEQ.

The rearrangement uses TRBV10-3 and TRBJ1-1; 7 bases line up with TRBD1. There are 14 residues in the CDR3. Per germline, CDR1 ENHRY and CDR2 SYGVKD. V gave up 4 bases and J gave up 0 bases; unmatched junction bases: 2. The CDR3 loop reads CAISATGVNTEAFF. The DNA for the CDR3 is TGTGCCATCAGTGCCACAGGGGTGAACACTGAAGCTTTCTTT.

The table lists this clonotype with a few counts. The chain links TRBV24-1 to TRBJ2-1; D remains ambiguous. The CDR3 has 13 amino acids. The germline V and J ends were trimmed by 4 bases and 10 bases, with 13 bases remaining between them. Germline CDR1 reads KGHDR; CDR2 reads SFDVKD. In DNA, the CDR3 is TGTGCCACCAGTGACCAAGGTGGATCGGAGCAGTTCTTC. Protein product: CATSDQGGSEQFF.

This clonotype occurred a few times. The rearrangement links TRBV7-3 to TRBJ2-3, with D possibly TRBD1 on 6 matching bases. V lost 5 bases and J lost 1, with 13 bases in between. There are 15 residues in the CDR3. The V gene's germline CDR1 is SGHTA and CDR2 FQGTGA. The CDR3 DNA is TGTGCCAGCAGCCCCCAGGGGCGAGGCACAGATACGCAGTATTTT. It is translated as CASSPQGRGTDTQYF.

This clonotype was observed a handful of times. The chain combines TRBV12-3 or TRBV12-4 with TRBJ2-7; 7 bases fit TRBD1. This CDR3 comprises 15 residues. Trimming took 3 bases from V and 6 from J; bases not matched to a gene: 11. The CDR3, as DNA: TGTGCCAGCAGTTTCAAGACAGGGAAGGTTCGCGAGCAGTACTTC. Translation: CASSFKTGKVREQYF.

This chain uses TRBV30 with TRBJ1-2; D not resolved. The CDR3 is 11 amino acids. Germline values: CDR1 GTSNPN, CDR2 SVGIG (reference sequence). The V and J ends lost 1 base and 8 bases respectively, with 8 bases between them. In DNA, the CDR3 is TGTGCCTGGAGTGATAATGAGGGCTACACCTTC. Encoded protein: CAWSDNEGYTF.

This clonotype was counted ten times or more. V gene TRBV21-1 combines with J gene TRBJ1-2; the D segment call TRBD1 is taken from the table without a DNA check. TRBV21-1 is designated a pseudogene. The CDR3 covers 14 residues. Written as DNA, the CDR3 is TGTGCCAGCAGCATTCCCGACATCCCCTATGGCTACACCTTC. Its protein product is CASSIPDIPYGYTF.

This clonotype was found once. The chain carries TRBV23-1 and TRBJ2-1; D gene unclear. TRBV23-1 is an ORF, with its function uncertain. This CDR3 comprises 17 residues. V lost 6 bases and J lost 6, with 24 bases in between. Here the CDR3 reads CASSQPYDIHSLNEQFF. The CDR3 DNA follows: TGCGCCAGCAGCCAGCCATACGACATACATTCTCTCAATGAGCAGTTCTTC.

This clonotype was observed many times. The CDR3: CASSYRQGYYEQYF. The CDR3 DNA is TGTGCCAGCAGCTATAGACAGGGGTACTACGAGCAGTACTTC. The V gene is TRBV7-6, the J gene TRBJ2-7, with 8 nucleotides matching TRBD1. The CDR3 runs to 14 residues. Trimming took 4 bases from V and 3 from J; bases not matched to a gene: 5. Germline V gives CDR1 SGHVS, CDR2 FNYEAQ.

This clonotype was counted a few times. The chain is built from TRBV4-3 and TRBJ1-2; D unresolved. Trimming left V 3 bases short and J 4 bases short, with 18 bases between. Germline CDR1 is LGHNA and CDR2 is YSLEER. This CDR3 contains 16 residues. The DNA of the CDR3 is TGCGCCAGCAGCCAGAGCCCGGGTCCACGGGGCTATGGCTACACCTTC. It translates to CASSQSPGPRGYGYTF.

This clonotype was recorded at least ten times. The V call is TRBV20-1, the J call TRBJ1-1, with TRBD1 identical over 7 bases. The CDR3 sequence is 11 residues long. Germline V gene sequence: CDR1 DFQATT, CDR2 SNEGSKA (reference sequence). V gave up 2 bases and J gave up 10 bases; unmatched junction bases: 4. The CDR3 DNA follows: TGCAGTGCTAGAAGCCAGGGGGGAGCTTTCTTT. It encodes CSARSQGGAFF.

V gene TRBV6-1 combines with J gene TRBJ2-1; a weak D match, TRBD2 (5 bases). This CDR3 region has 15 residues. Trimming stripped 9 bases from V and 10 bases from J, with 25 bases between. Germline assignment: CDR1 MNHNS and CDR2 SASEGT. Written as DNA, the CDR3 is TGTGCCAGTCTCGCGGCCGATCGGGGTGGATTAGAGCAGTTCTTC. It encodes CASLAADRGGLEQFF.

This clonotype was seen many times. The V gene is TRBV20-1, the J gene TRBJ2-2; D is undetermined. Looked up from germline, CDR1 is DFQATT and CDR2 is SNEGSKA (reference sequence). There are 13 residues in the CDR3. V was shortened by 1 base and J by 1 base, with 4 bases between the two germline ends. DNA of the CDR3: TGCAGTGCTAGAGGCCAGAACACCGGGGAGCTGTTTTTT. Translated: CSARGQNTGELFF.

The CDR3 reads CASSTRSSTDTQYF. DNA for the CDR3: TGCGCCAGCAGCACCCGATCTAGCACAGATACGCAGTATTTT. V is TRBV5-1 and J is TRBJ2-3; D unresolved. V was pared by 4 bases and J by 0 bases, with 9 bases between. CDR3 length: 14 residues. CDR1 is SGHRS, CDR2 YFSETQ, per germline. Full variable domain (outside the CDR3, taken from reference TRBV5-1 and TRBJ2-3): KAGVTQTPRYLIKTRGQQVTLSCSPISGHRSVSWYQQTPGQGLQFLFEYFSETQRNKGNFPGRFSGRQFSNSRSEMNVSTLELGDSALYLCASSTRSSTDTQYFGPGTRLTVL.